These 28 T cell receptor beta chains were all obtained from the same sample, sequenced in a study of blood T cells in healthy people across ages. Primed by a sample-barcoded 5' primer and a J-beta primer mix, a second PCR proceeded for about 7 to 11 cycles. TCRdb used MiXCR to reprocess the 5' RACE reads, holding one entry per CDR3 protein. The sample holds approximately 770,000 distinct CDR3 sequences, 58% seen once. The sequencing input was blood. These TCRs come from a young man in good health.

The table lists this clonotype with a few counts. CDR3 in DNA: TGCAGCGTTGTGGGCAGGGGCCCTTACAATGAGCAGTTCTTC. Encoded protein: CSVVGRGPYNEQFF. V and J are TRBV29-1 and TRBJ2-1; TRBD1 is a possible D gene (6 bases). This CDR3 has 14 amino acids. Germline values: CDR1 SQVTM, CDR2 ANQGSEA. Trimming shortened V by 4 bases and J by 4 bases, and 14 bases separated the two germline ends.

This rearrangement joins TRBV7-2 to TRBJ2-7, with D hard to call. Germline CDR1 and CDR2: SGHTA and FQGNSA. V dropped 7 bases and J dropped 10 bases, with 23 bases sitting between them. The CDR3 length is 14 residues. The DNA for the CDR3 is TGTGCCAGCACCAATTTGGGTAGCCGAGATACCCAGTACTTC. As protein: CASTNLGSRDTQYF. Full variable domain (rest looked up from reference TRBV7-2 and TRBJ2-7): GAGVSQSPSNKVTEKGKDVELRCDPISGHTALYWYRQSLGQGLEFLIYFQGNSAPDKSGLPSDRFSAERTGGSVSTLTIQRTQQEDSAVYLCASTNLGSRDTQYFGPGTRLTVT.

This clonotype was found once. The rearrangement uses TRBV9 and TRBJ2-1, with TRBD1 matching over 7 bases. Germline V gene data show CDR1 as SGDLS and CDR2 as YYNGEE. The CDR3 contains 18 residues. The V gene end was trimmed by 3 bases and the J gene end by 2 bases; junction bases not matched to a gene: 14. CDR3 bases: TGTGCCAGCAGCGCCCAGTCCCTCGACAGGGTCACCTACAATGAGCAGTTCTTC. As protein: CASSAQSLDRVTYNEQFF.

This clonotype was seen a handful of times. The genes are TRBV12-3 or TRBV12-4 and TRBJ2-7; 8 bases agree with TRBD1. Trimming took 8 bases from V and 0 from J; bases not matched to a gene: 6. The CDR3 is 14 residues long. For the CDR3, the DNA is TGTGCCAGCCGGTGGACAGGGAACTCCTACGAGCAGTACTTC. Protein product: CASRWTGNSYEQYF.

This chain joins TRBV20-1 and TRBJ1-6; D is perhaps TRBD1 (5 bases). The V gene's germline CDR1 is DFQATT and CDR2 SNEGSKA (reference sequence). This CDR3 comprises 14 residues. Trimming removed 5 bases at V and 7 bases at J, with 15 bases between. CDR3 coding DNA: TGCAGTGCTCCCAATGGGGCGGGGAATTCACCCCTCCACTTT. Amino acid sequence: CSAPNGAGNSPLHF.

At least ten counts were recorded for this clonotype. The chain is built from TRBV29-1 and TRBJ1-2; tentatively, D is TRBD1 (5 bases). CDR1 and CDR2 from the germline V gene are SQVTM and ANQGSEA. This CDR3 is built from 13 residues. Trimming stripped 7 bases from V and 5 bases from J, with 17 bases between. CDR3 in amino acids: CSARGDGHYGYTF. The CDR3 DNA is TGCAGCGCCCGAGGGGACGGTCATTATGGCTACACCTTC. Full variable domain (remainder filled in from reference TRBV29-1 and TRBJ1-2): SAVISQKPSRDICQRGTSLTIQCQVDSQVTMMFWYRQQPGQSLTLIATANQGSEATYESGFVIDKFPISRPNLTFSTLTVSNMSPEDSSIYLCSARGDGHYGYTFGSGTRLTVV.

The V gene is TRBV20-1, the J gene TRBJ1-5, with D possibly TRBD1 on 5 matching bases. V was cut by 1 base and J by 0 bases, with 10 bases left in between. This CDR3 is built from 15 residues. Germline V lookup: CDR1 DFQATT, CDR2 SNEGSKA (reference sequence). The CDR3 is CSARGETDSNQPQHF. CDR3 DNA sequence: TGCAGTGCTAGAGGAGAGACAGATAGCAATCAGCCCCAGCATTTT.

The chain's CDR3 is CASKVNSDEQYF. Here the CDR3 DNA reads TGTGCCAGCAAGGTAAATAGCGACGAGCAGTACTTC. This rearrangement joins TRBV12-3 or TRBV12-4 to TRBJ2-7, with D possibly being TRBD2 (5 bases). V was pared by 7 bases and J by 5 bases, with 12 bases between. This CDR3 spans 12 amino acids.

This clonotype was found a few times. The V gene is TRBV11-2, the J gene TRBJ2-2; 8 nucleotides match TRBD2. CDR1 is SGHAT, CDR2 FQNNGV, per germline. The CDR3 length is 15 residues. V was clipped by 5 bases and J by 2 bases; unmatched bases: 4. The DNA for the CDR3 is TGTGCCAGCAGCCGTAGCGGGGTTAACACCGGGGAGCTGTTTTTT. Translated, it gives CASSRSGVNTGELFF.

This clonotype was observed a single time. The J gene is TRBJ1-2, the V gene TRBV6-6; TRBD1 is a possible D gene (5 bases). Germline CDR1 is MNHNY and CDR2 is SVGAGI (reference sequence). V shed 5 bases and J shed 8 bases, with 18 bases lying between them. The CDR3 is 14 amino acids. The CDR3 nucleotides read TGTGCCAGCAGTCCCCGGGGACCGCAGTCCGGCTACACCTTC. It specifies CASSPRGPQSGYTF.

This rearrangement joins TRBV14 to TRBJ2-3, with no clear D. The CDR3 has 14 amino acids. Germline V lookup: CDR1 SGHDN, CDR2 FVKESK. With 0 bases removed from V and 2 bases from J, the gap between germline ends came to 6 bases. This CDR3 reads CASSQESITDTQYF. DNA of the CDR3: TGTGCCAGCAGCCAAGAGTCAATCACAGATACGCAGTATTTT.

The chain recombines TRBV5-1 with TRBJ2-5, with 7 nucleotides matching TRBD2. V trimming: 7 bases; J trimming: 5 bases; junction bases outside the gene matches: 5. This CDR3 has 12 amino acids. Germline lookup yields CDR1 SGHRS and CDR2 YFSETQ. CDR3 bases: TGCGCCAGCCGTGGGGAGGGCGAGACCCAGTACTTC. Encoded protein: CASRGEGETQYF.

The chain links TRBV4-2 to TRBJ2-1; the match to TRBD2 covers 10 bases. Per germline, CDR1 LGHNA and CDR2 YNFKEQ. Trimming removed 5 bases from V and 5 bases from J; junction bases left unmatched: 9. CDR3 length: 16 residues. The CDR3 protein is CASSLLAGKLDNEQFF. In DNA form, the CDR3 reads TGTGCCAGCAGCTTACTAGCGGGGAAACTTGACAATGAGCAGTTCTTC.

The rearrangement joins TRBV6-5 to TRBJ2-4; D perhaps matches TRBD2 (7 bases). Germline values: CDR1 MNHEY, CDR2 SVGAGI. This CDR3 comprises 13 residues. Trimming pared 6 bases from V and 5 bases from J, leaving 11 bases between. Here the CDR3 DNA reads TGTGCCAGCAGCAAGGGGGGGGAAAACATTCAGTACTTC. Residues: CASSKGGENIQYF.

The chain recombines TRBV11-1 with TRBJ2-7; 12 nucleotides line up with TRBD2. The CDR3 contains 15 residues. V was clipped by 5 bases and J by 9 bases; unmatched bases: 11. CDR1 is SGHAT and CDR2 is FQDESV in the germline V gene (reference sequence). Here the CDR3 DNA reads TGTGCCAGCAGCCCTCCGGGACTAGCGGGCTCAGGGCAGTACTTC. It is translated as CASSPPGLAGSGQYF.

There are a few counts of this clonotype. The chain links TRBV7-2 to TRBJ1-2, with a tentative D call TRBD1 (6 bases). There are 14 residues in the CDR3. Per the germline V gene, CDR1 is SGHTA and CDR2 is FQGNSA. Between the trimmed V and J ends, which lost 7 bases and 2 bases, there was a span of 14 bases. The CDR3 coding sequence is TGTGCCAGCACCCTTCCAGGGGCGAACTATGGCTACACCTTC. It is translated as CASTLPGANYGYTF.

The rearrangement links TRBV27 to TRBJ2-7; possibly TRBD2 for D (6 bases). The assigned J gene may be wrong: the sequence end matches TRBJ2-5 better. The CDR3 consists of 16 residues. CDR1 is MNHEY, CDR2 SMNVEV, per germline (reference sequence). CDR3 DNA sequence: TGTGCCAGCAGGGGGGGTGGAGGGCTTTTCCGAGAGACCCAGTACTTC. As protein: CASRGGGGLFRETQYF.

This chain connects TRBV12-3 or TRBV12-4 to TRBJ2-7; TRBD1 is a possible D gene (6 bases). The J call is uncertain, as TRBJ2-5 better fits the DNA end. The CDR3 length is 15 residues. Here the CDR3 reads CASSYLAGAVETQYF. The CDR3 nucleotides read TGTGCCAGCAGCTACTTGGCAGGGGCTGTGGAGACCCAGTACTTC.

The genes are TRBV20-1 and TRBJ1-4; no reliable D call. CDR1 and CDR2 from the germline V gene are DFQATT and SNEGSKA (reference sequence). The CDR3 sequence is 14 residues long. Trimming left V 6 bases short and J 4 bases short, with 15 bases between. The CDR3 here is CSAVAGNGNEKLFF. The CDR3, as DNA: TGCAGTGCGGTGGCGGGCAATGGTAATGAAAAACTGTTTTTT.

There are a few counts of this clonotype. CDR3 bases: TGCAGCGCCCTGACAGGGGACCTCAACTATGGCTACACCTTC. Its protein product is CSALTGDLNYGYTF. The rearrangement uses TRBV29-1 and TRBJ1-2, with TRBD1 matching over 8 bases. The germline gives CDR1 SQVTM, CDR2 ANQGSEA. Germline trimming cut 7 bases from V and 2 bases from J; bases unmatched to any gene: 9. The CDR3 extends over 14 amino acids.

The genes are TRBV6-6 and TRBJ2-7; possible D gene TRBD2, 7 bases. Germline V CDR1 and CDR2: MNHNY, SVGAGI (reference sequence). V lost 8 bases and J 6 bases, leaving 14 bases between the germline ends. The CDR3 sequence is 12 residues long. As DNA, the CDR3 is TGTGCCAGCCGCCGGGGGGCTTCCGAGCAGTACTTC. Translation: CASRRGASEQYF.

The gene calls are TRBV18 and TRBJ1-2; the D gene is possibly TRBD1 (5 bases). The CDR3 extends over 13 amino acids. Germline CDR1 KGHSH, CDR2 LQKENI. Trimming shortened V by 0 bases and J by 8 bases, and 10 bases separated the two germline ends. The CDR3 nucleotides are TGTGCCAGCTCACCACCAGGGGTATGGGGCTACACCTTC. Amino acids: CASSPPGVWGYTF.

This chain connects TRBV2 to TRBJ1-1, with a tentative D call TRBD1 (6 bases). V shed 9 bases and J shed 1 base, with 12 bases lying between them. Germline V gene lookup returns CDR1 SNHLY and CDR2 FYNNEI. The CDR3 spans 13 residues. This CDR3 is CASLETGNTEAFF. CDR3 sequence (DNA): TGTGCCAGTCTAGAGACAGGGAACACTGAAGCTTTCTTT.

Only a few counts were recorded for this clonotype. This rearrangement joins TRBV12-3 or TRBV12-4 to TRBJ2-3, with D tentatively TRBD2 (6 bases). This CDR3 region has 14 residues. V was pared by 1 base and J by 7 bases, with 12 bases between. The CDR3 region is CASSLGGVRNTQYF. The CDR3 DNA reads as TGTGCCAGCAGTTTAGGCGGGGTGAGGAATACGCAGTATTTT.

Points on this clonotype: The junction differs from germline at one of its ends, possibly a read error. The CDR3 DNA reads TGTGCTAGTAGTATAGTGACAGGGAGCTCCCACGAGCAGTACTTC. Its translation: CASSIVTGSSHEQYF. This chain joins TRBV19 and TRBJ2-7, with 7 bases matching TRBD1. This CDR3 region has 15 residues. Germline CDR1 and CDR2: LNHDA and SQIVND (reference sequence). Filled out from reference TRBV19 and TRBJ2-7, the complete variable domain reads DGGITQSPKYLFRKEGQNVTLSCEQNLNHDAMYWYRQDPGQGLRLIYYSQIVNDFQKGDIAEGYSVSREKKESFPLTVTSAQKNPTAFYLCASSIVTGSSHEQYFGPGTRLTVT.

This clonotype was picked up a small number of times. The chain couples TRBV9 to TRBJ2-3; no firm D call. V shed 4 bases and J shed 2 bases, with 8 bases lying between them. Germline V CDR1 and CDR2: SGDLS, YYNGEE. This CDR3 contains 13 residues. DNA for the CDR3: TGTGCCAGCAGCAGTAGACTCACAGATACGCAGTATTTT. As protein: CASSSRLTDTQYF.

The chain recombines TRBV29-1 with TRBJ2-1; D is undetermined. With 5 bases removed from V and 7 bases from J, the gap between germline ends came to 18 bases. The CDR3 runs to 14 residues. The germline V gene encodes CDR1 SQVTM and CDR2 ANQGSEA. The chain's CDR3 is CSVYVGNLRNEQFF. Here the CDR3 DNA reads TGCAGCGTTTATGTGGGAAACTTACGGAATGAGCAGTTCTTC.

The DNA for the CDR3 is TGCAGTGCTAGAGCCGGGGGAAGGTTCGCGGGGACCCAGTACTTC. It encodes CSARAGGRFAGTQYF. The chain employs TRBV20-1 and TRBJ2-7; D may be TRBD2 (6 bases). With the DNA end fitting TRBJ2-5 better, the J assignment may be wrong. This CDR3 has 15 residues. CDR1 DFQATT and CDR2 SNEGSKA come from the germline V gene (reference sequence).